Each of the 9 T cell receptor beta chains below was sequenced from the same sample in a study of blood T cell repertoires in COVID-19. Generated by immunoSEQ multiplex PCR, the TCRdb table keeps only in-frame clones and is missing some. Of 250,000 or so clones in the sample, about 80% were seen once. Input material: PBMCs or T cells enriched from blood (not recorded which). These receptor sequences come from a man in his fifties who had recovered from COVID-19.

This clone showed up just once. The J gene is TRBJ1-2, the V gene TRBV19; 7 bases fit TRBD1. Germline trimming cut 2 bases from V and 4 bases from J; bases unmatched to any gene: 10. CDR1 is LNHDA, CDR2 SQIVND, per germline (reference sequence). This CDR3 comprises 16 residues. The chain's CDR3 is CASSIKEGAAFYGYTF. In DNA, the CDR3 is TGTGCCAGTAGTATAAAGGAGGGGGCGGCTTTCTATGGCTACACCTTC.

This clone was counted only a few times. This chain joins TRBV7-8 and TRBJ1-3, with a tentative D call TRBD1 (6 bases). The CDR3 is 17 residues long. V was pared by 1 base and J by 2 bases, with 15 bases between. The germline V gene has CDR1 SGHVS and CDR2 FQNEAQ. CDR3 DNA sequence: TGTGCCAGCAGCTTAGTTGTGGGGGCAGGGGCTGGAAACACCATATATTTT. Translating gives CASSLVVGAGAGNTIYF.

This chain uses TRBV4-1 with TRBJ1-5; 9 bases agree with TRBD1. The CDR3 extends over 17 amino acids. Germline CDR1 reads MGHRA; CDR2 reads YSYEKL. V lost 0 bases, J lost 6 bases, and 9 bases stayed unmatched. The CDR3 protein is CASSQDLIRTGVQPQHF. In nucleotides, the CDR3 is TGCGCCAGCAGCCAAGATTTGATTAGGACAGGGGTTCAGCCCCAGCATTTT.

In DNA, the CDR3 is TGTGCCAGCAGCCAATGGGGACTAGCGGGGGCGCACTCCTACGAGCAGTACTTC. This sequence encodes CASSQWGLAGAHSYEQYF. The V and J genes are TRBV14 and TRBJ2-7; 14 nucleotides align to TRBD2. The CDR3 loop spans 18 amino acids. J gave up 0 bases and V 2 bases, and 6 bases lay outside the gene matches. CDR1 is SGHDN and CDR2 is FVKESK in the germline V gene. The whole variable domain, filled in from reference TRBV14 and TRBJ2-7, reads EAGVTQFPSHSVIEKGQTVTLRCDPISGHDNLYWYRRVMGKEIKFLLHFVKESKQDESGMPNNRFLAERTGGTYSTLKVQPAELEDSGVYFCASSQWGLAGAHSYEQYFGPGTRLTVT.

This clone was detected once. This chain links TRBV7-8 with TRBJ2-3; tentatively, D is TRBD1 (6 bases). The V and J ends lost 3 bases and 6 bases respectively, with 10 bases between them. Germline CDR1 and CDR2: SGHVS and FQNEAQ. The CDR3 length is 13 residues. The CDR3: CASSFGRGDTQYF. The DNA of the CDR3 is TGTGCCAGCAGCTTCGGAAGGGGGGATACGCAGTATTTT.

The V and J genes are TRBV7-3 and TRBJ2-1; D is unresolved. This CDR3 is 15 amino acids long. V lost 5 bases and J 3 bases, leaving 14 bases between the germline ends. Germline V CDR1 and CDR2: SGHTA, FQGTGA. CDR3 sequence reads: CASSPAGSLYNEQFF. In DNA, the CDR3 is TGTGCCAGCAGCCCCGCCGGGTCCCTCTACAATGAGCAGTTCTTC.

The chain links TRBV6-4 to TRBJ1-1; D unresolved. The CDR3 sequence is 15 residues long. Trimming shortened V by 3 bases and J by 3 bases, and 14 bases separated the two germline ends. In germline, CDR1 is MRHNA, CDR2 SNTAGT. This CDR3 is CASSETPGKDTEAFF. As DNA, the CDR3 is TGTGCCAGCAGTGAGACGCCGGGGAAGGACACTGAAGCTTTCTTT.

The V gene is TRBV11-3, the J gene TRBJ2-7; TRBD2 aligns across 12 bases. This CDR3 has 14 residues. CDR1 is SGHNT and CDR2 is YENEEA in the germline V gene. V lost 6 bases, J lost 1 base, and 1 base stayed unmatched. The CDR3 here is CASRLAGGSYEQYF. The CDR3 region has the DNA TGTGCCAGCAGACTAGCGGGAGGTTCCTACGAGCAGTACTTC.

The J gene is TRBJ1-5, the V gene TRBV6-1; TRBD1 aligns across 9 bases. V shed 0 bases and J 2 bases; nucleotides not matched to a gene: 8. The CDR3 sequence is 18 residues long. CDR1 is MNHNS and CDR2 is SASEGT in the germline V gene. The CDR3 DNA reads as TGTGCCAGCAGTGAAGCGCAGACAGGGGGACATCGCAATCAGCCCCAGCATTTT. Its translation: CASSEAQTGGHRNQPQHF.